The sequence of this T cell receptor beta chain was determined in a study of T cell changes during pregnancy in multiple sclerosis. Sequenced by immunoSEQ multiplex PCR; TCRdb stores in-frame clones only, minus some. This table has some 40,000 clones, about 94% appearing once. From germline, CDR1 is ENHRY and CDR2 SYGVKD. V was pared by 4 bases and J by 4 bases, with 17 bases between. The CDR3 is 15 amino acids. The origin of this receptor is a female donor with multiple sclerosis, enrolled in a pregnancy study. V and J are TRBV10-3 and TRBJ2-7, with a weak D call TRBD2 (5 bases). The sequencing here drew on CD4+ T cells from peripheral blood mononuclear cells, taken in the second trimester of pregnancy. CDR3 in amino acids: CAISGSIAISYEQYF. CDR3 sequence (DNA): TGTGCCATCAGTGGCTCGATAGCGATCTCGTACGAGCAGTACTTC.